One T cell receptor (beta chain) is described in this entry. The study ran its PCR with 60 Vbeta and 13 Jbeta primers. Produced via immunoSEQ multiplex PCR; TCRdb's table is partial and in-frame only. The table records more than 140,000 clones, roughly four fifths of them present only once. V lost 6 bases, J lost 1 base, and 8 bases stayed unmatched. The CDR3 consists of 15 residues. Per germline, CDR1 MNHEY and CDR2 SVGAGI. The data were obtained in a study of cytomegalovirus exposure and HLA in healthy donors. This receptor was obtained from a man younger than 40 in good health and CMV-seropositive. The sequencing input was PBMCs. The chain recombines TRBV6-5 with TRBJ2-7, with 8 bases identical to TRBD1. DNA for the CDR3: TGTGCCAGCAGACACAACAGGGGGAGATCCTACGAGCAGTACTTC. Amino acids: CASRHNRGRSYEQYF.